The 20 T cell receptor beta chains reported below all come from one sample, sequenced in a study of persistence of HIV-infected CD4 T cells. Sequencing used immunoSEQ version 4 in survey mode. The table came from immunoSEQ multiplex PCR; TCRdb's copy has only in-frame clones and leaves some out. The sample lists 35,000 to 40,000 clones, over 80% occurring once. These receptors are not linked to any known antigen. Nonspecific anti-CD3/anti-CD28 bead stimulation represents the broad CD4+ T cell repertoire. CD4+ T cells upregulating both CD40 ligand and CD69 were sorted as responding cells. Sequences were derived from CD4+ T cells sorted from PBMCs after approximately 20-hour stimulation, sampled from a patient who received antiretroviral therapy. Every receptor here comes from an adult man with HIV who was CMV-seropositive.

V usage is TRBV3-1 (or the pseudogene TRBV3-2) and J usage is TRBJ2-7, with D perhaps TRBD2 (7 bases). This CDR3 has 15 amino acids. V was cut by 3 bases and J by 3 bases, with 15 bases left in between. Per germline, CDR1 LGHDT and CDR2 YNNKEL (reference sequence). The CDR3 DNA follows: TGTGCCAGCAGCCAGGGGCGGGGGCCTTTCTACGAGCAGTACTTC. It codes for CASSQGRGPFYEQYF.

CDR3 loop: CASSRLQVNTEAFF. The CDR3 coding sequence is TGTGCCAGCAGCCGCCTGCAGGTGAACACTGAAGCTTTCTTT. This chain joins TRBV3-1 (or the pseudogene TRBV3-2) and TRBJ1-1, with unresolved D. There are 14 residues in the CDR3. V was pared by 4 bases and J by 0 bases, with 9 bases between. Germline CDR1 is LGHDT and CDR2 is YNNKEL (reference sequence).

CDR3 in amino acids: CASSQDRGGRTDTQYF. As DNA, the CDR3 is TGCGCCAGCAGCCAAGATCGGGGGGGGAGAACAGATACGCAGTATTTT. V usage is TRBV4-3 and J usage is TRBJ2-3; 8 positions agree with TRBD2. The CDR3 is 16 residues long. Germline V lookup: CDR1 LGHNA, CDR2 YSLEER. V lost 0 bases to trimming and J lost 3 bases; unmatched junction nucleotides: 5.

The chain's CDR3 is CASSPILAGADTQYF. The CDR3 coding sequence is TGTGCCAGCAGCCCAATTCTAGCGGGAGCAGATACGCAGTATTTT. The rearrangement joins TRBV9 to TRBJ2-3; 10 bases match TRBD2. J gave up 4 bases and V 4 bases, and 6 bases lay outside the gene matches. CDR3 length equals 15 residues. Germline V gene data show CDR1 as SGDLS and CDR2 as YYNGEE.

V gene TRBV18 combines with J gene TRBJ1-5, with 7 bases matching TRBD1. V lost 3 bases to trimming and J lost 4 bases; unmatched junction nucleotides: 12. Germline V CDR1 and CDR2: KGHSH, LQKENI. The CDR3 contains 17 residues. CDR3 residues: CASSPGQLTMANQPQHF. As DNA, the CDR3 is TGTGCCAGCTCACCGGGACAGCTGACAATGGCAAATCAGCCCCAGCATTTT.

This chain joins TRBV6-5 and TRBJ1-5; D gene ambiguous. This CDR3 spans 13 amino acids. Germline lookup yields CDR1 MNHEY and CDR2 SVGAGI. V lost 9 bases to trimming and J lost 0 bases, with 9 bases between them. CDR3 bases: TGTGCCAGTAGCACGGATAGCAATCAGCCCCAGCATTTT. Translating it yields CASSTDSNQPQHF.

The chain recombines TRBV6-1 with TRBJ2-3; 9 bases line up with TRBD2. The CDR3 is 17 amino acids. CDR1 and CDR2 from the germline V gene are MNHNS and SASEGT. Trimming at V came to 3 bases and at J to 2 bases, leaving 9 bases not matched to a gene. CDR3 coding DNA: TGTGCCAGCAGTGAGGGGGCTAGCGGGGCGATCACAGATACGCAGTATTTT. Translating it yields CASSEGASGAITDTQYF.

The count of this clone is one. The chain links TRBV5-1 to TRBJ2-7; D uncertain. This CDR3 is 15 amino acids long. Germline CDR1 SGHRS, CDR2 YFSETQ. V was cut by 0 bases and J by 3 bases, with 13 bases left in between. The CDR3: CASSLARAQHYEQYF. CDR3 bases: TGCGCCAGCAGCTTGGCACGGGCACAACACTACGAGCAGTACTTC.

The CDR3 region is CASSTTLGSEAFF. The DNA for the CDR3 is TGTGCCAGCAGTACCACCTTAGGATCTGAAGCTTTCTTT. The chain is built from TRBV12-3 or TRBV12-4 and TRBJ1-1; D unclear. V was clipped by 5 bases and J by 6 bases, with 13 bases between them. The CDR3 totals 13 residues.

This chain uses TRBV7-2 with TRBJ2-3; no reliable D call. The germline V gene has CDR1 SGHTA and CDR2 FQGNSA. The CDR3 is 13 residues long. The ends were cut back, 3 bases at V and 6 bases at J, with 10 bases in the middle. The CDR3 sequence: CASSLSTLDTQYF. CDR3 nucleotides: TGTGCCAGCAGCTTGTCTACCCTGGATACGCAGTATTTT.

The rearrangement uses TRBV10-3 and TRBJ1-5; D is uncertain. The V gene's germline CDR1 is ENHRY and CDR2 SYGVKD. The germline V and J ends were trimmed by 6 bases and 6 bases, with 12 bases remaining between them. The CDR3 totals 13 residues. CDR3 in DNA: TGTGCCATCAGGGATACCAGTAGTCAGCCCCAGCATTTT. It codes for CAIRDTSSQPQHF.

The chain employs TRBV29-1 and TRBJ1-3; maybe TRBD1 (6 bases). In germline, CDR1 is SQVTM, CDR2 ANQGSEA. Trimming pared 1 base from V and 0 bases from J, leaving 10 bases between. This CDR3 comprises 15 residues. The CDR3, as DNA: TGCAGCGTTGAAGTCACCAGGGGCTCTGGAAACACCATATATTTT. It is translated as CSVEVTRGSGNTIYF. Drawing the rest from reference TRBV29-1 and TRBJ1-3, the complete variable domain is SAVISQKPSRDICQRGTSLTIQCQVDSQVTMMFWYRQQPGQSLTLIATANQGSEATYESGFVIDKFPISRPNLTFSTLTVSNMSPEDSSIYLCSVEVTRGSGNTIYFGEGSWLTVV.

This chain joins TRBV29-1 and TRBJ1-2; 7 bases are shared with TRBD1. Losses at the gene ends were 6 bases for V and 4 bases for J; bases not matched to a gene: 5. Germline V gene lookup returns CDR1 SQVTM and CDR2 ANQGSEA. The length of the CDR3 is 12 residues. CDR3 residues: CSVTDRVYGYTF. The CDR3 DNA is TGCAGCGTGACTGACAGGGTCTATGGCTACACCTTC.

The chain is built from TRBV11-3 and TRBJ2-3; D is perhaps TRBD2 (6 bases). There are 17 residues in the CDR3. CDR1 and CDR2 from the germline V gene are SGHNT and YENEEA. The V and J ends lost 2 bases and 3 bases respectively, with 18 bases between them. The CDR3, as DNA: TGTGCCAGCAGCTTACCCTCTGCTAACAGCGGGACAGATACGCAGTATTTT. Its translation: CASSLPSANSGTDTQYF.

The gene calls are TRBV11-3 and TRBJ2-5, with TRBD1 matching 10 bases. The CDR3 extends over 17 amino acids. CDR1 is SGHNT, CDR2 YENEEA, per germline. V was pared by 0 bases and J by 5 bases, with 9 bases of the junction left unmatched. The CDR3 here is CASSLDEGTGEHETQYF. The CDR3 region has the DNA TGTGCCAGCAGCTTAGATGAGGGGACAGGGGAACACGAGACCCAGTACTTC.

V gene TRBV6-5 combines with J gene TRBJ1-2, with D maybe TRBD1 (6 bases). The germline V gene has CDR1 MNHEY and CDR2 SVGAGI. The CDR3 contains 15 residues. Trimming removed 5 bases from V and 6 bases from J, with 19 bases in between. CDR3 amino acids: CASSIQGTVFDGYTF. The DNA for the CDR3 is TGTGCCAGCAGTATACAGGGAACTGTTTTCGATGGCTACACCTTC.

This chain joins TRBV15 and TRBJ1-6, with D unresolved. There are 13 residues in the CDR3. V lost 8 bases, J lost 7 bases, and 12 bases lay in between. Germline V gene data show CDR1 as LNHNV and CDR2 as YYDKDF (reference sequence). CDR3 sequence: CATQVNANSPLHF. The CDR3 nucleotides read TGTGCCACCCAGGTGAACGCCAATTCACCCCTCCACTTT.

The V call is TRBV15, the J call TRBJ2-3; 9 nucleotides agree with TRBD2. V trimming: 9 bases; J trimming: 2 bases; junction bases outside the gene matches: 6. The germline CDR1 and CDR2 sequences are LNHNV and YYDKDF (reference sequence). CDR3 size: 14 residues. The CDR3 DNA reads as TGTGCCACAAAGACTAGCGGTAACACAGATACGCAGTATTTT. Its translation: CATKTSGNTDTQYF.

The J gene is TRBJ1-5, the V gene TRBV5-1; D may be TRBD1 (5 bases). Germline V gives CDR1 SGHRS, CDR2 YFSETQ. The CDR3 is made up of 16 amino acids. The V end lost 0 bases, the J end lost 7 bases, and 17 bases lay between the germline ends. CDR3 DNA sequence: TGCGCCAGCAGCTTGGATGGAGGGGAGATCGGACAGCCCCAGCATTTT. Its translation is CASSLDGGEIGQPQHF.

The chain combines TRBV5-1 with TRBJ1-2; TRBD1 matches at 7 bases. There are 14 residues in the CDR3. The V segment lost 0 bases and the J segment 5 bases; nucleotides outside the gene matches: 4. The germline CDR1 and CDR2 sequences are SGHRS and YFSETQ. CDR3 sequence: CASSLGQGGYGYTF. The DNA for the CDR3 is TGCGCCAGCAGCTTGGGACAGGGAGGATATGGCTACACCTTC. Filled out from reference TRBV5-1 and TRBJ1-2, the complete variable domain reads KAGVTQTPRYLIKTRGQQVTLSCSPISGHRSVSWYQQTPGQGLQFLFEYFSETQRNKGNFPGRFSGRQFSNSRSEMNVSTLELGDSALYLCASSLGQGGYGYTFGSGTRLTVV.